The present T cell receptor (beta chain) was sequenced within a study of blood T cells in healthy people across ages. With respect to this clonotype: A much larger clone lies a single base off, so this may be a read error.

In germline, CDR1 is MDHEN, CDR2 SYDVKM. The CDR3 contains 13 residues. Primed by a sample-barcoded 5' primer and a J-beta primer mix, a second PCR proceeded for about 7 to 12 cycles. MiXCR, applied by TCRdb to the 5' RACE reads, yields one record per CDR3 protein. The sample records around 1,500,000 distinct CDR3 sequences, 40% to 50% being singletons. Each sample yielded at least 5.5 micrograms of PBMC total RNA. The specimen was blood. The receptor comes from a woman younger than 30 in good health. The chain couples TRBV28 to TRBJ2-3; TRBD2 agrees at 13 bases. The DNA for the CDR3 is TGTGCCACCGGACTAGCGGGGGCAGATGCGCAGTATTTT. It encodes CATGLAGADAQYF. Full variable domain (outside the CDR3, taken from reference TRBV28 and TRBJ2-3): DVKVTQSSRYLVKRTGEKVFLECVQDMDHENMFWYRQDPGLGLRLIYFSYDVKMKEKGDIPEGYSVSREKKERFSLILESASTNQTSMYLCATGLAGADAQYFGPGTRLTVL.